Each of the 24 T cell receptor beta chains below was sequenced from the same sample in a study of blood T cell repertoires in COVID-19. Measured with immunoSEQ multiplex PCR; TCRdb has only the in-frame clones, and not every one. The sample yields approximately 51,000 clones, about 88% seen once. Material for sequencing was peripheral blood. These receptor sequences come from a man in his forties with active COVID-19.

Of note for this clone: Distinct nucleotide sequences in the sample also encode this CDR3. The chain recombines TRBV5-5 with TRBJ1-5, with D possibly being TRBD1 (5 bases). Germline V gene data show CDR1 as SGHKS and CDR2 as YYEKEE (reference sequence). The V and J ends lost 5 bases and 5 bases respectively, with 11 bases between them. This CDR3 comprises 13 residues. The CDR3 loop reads CASSLGGDQPQHF. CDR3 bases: TGTGCCAGCAGTCTTGGAGGGGATCAGCCCCAGCATTTT.

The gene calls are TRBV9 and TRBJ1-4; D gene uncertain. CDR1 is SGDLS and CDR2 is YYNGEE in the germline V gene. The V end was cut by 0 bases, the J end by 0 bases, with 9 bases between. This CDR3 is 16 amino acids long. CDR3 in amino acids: CASSVGAGSTNEKLFF. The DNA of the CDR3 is TGTGCCAGCAGCGTAGGGGCGGGTTCAACTAATGAAAAACTGTTTTTT.

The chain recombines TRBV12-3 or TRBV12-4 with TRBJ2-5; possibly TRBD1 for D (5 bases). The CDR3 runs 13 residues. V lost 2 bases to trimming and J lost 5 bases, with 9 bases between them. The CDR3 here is CASSLHNRETQYF. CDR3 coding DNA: TGTGCCAGCAGTTTACATAACAGGGAGACCCAGTACTTC.

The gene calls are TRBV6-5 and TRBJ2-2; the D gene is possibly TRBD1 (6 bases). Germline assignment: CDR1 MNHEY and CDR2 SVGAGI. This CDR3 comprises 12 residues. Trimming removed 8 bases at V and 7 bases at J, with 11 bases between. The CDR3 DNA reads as TGTGCCAGCCGGGACACTTACGGGGAGCTGTTTTTT. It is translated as CASRDTYGELFF.

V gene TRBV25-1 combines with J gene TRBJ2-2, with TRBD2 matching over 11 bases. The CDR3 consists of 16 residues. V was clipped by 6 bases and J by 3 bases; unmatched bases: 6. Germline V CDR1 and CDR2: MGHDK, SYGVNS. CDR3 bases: TGTGCCAGCAGCGCCGGGACTAGCGGCTACACCGGGGAGCTGTTTTTT. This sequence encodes CASSAGTSGYTGELFF.

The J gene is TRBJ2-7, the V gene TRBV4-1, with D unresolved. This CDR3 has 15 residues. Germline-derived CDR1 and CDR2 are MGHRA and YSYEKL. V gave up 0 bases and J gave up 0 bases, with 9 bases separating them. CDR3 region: CASSQEFAHSYEQYF. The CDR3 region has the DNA TGCGCCAGCAGCCAAGAGTTTGCACACTCCTACGAGCAGTACTTC.

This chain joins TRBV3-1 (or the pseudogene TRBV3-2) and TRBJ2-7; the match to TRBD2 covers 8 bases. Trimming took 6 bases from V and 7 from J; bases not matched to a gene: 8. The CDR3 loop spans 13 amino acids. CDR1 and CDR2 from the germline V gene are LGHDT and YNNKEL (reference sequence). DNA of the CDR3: TGTGCCAGCAGTCCCTCGGGGGGGAGGGAGCAGTACTTC. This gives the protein CASSPSGGREQYF.

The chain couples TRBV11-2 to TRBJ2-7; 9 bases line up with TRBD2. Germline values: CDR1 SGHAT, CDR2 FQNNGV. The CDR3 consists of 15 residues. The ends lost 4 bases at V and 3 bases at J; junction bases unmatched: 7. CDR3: CASSSPTSGFYEQYF. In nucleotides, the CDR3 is TGTGCCAGCAGCTCGCCGACTAGCGGCTTCTACGAGCAGTACTTC.

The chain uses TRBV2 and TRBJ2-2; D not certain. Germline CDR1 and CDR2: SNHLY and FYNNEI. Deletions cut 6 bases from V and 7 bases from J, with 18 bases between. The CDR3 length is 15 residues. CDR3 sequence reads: CASRVEAARVGELFF. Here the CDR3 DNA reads TGTGCCAGCAGGGTAGAGGCGGCCCGGGTCGGGGAGCTGTTTTTT.

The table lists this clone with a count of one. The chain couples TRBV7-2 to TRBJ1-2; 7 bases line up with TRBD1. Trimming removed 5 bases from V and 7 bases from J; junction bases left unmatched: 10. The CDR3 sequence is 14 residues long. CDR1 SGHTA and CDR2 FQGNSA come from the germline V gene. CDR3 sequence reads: CASSPRDRIFGYTF. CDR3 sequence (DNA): TGTGCCAGCAGCCCAAGGGACAGAATCTTTGGCTACACCTTC.

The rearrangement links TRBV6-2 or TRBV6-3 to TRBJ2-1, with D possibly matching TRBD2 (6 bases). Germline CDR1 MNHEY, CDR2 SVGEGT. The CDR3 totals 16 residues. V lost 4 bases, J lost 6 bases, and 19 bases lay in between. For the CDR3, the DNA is TGTGCCAGCAGTTCCCCTAGAGCGGGCCTCCCCAATGAGCAGTTCTTC. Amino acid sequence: CASSSPRAGLPNEQFF.

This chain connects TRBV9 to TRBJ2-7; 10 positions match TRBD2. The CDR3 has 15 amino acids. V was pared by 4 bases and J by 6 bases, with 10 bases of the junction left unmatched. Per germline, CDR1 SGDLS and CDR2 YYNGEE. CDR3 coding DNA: TGTGCCAGCAGCCCGCGAGCGGGAGGGCCTACCGAGCAGTACTTC. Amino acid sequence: CASSPRAGGPTEQYF.

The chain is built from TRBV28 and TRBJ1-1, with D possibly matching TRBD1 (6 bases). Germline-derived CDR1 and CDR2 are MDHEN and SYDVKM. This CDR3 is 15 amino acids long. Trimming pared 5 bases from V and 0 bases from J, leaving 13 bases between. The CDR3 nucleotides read TGTGCCAGCAGTCGGCATACAGGGATGAACACTGAAGCTTTCTTT. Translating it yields CASSRHTGMNTEAFF.

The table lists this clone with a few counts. DNA for the CDR3: TGTGCCAGCAGCTCGTCCGGTAGCACAGATACGCAGTATTTT. It codes for CASSSSGSTDTQYF. This rearrangement joins TRBV7-9 to TRBJ2-3; no firm D call. The germline V gene encodes CDR1 SEHNR and CDR2 FQNEAQ (reference sequence). The V end lost 4 bases, the J end lost 0 bases, and 8 bases lay between the germline ends. The CDR3 consists of 14 residues.

CDR3 nucleotide sequence: TGTGCCAGCAGCCAGAGGTGGGGGCGAAACTATGGCTACACCTTC. Protein product: CASSQRWGRNYGYTF. This chain uses TRBV3-1 (or the pseudogene TRBV3-2) with TRBJ1-2; D might be TRBD1 (6 bases). V lost 3 bases and J 2 bases, leaving 13 bases between the germline ends. CDR3 size: 15 residues. Germline values: CDR1 LGHDT, CDR2 YNNKEL (reference sequence).

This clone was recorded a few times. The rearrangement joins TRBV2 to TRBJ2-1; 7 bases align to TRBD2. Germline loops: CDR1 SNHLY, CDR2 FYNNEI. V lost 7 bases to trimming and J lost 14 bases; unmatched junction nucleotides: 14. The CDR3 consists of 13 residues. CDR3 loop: CASKQLAKPEKFF. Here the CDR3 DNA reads TGTGCCAGCAAACAACTAGCGAAGCCCGAGAAGTTCTTC. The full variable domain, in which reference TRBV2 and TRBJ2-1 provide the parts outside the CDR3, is EPEVTQTPSHQVTQMGQEVILRCVPISNHLYFYWYRQILGQKVEFLVSFYNNEISEKSEIFDDQFSVERPDGSNFTLKIRSTKLEDSAMYFCASKQLAKPEKFFGPGTRLTVL.

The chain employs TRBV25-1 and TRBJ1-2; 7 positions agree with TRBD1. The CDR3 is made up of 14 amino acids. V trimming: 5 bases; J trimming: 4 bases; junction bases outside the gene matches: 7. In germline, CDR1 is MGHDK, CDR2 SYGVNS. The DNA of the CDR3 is TGTGCCAGCAGTCACAGGGGAACCCTCTATGGCTACACCTTC. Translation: CASSHRGTLYGYTF.

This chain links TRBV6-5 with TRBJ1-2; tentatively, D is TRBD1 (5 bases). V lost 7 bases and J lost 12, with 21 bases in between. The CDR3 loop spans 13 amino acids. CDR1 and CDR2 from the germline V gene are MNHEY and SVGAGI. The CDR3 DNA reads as TGTGCCAGCACTACACCCGGGGGTGACATCCACACCTTC. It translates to CASTTPGGDIHTF.

For the CDR3, the DNA is TGTGCCAGCAGTTTACGACAGCCCGGCGCTGAAGCTTTCTTT. It is translated as CASSLRQPGAEAFF. The gene calls are TRBV28 and TRBJ1-1; D is perhaps TRBD1 (5 bases). The V end lost 2 bases, the J end lost 6 bases, and 13 bases lay between the germline ends. Germline V gene data show CDR1 as MDHEN and CDR2 as SYDVKM. There are 14 residues in the CDR3.

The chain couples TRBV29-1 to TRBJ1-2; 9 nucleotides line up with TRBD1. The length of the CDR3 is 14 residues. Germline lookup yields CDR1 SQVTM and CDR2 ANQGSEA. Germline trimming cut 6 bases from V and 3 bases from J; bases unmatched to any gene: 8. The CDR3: CSVALGQGYYGYTF. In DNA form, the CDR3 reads TGCAGCGTGGCCTTGGGACAGGGCTACTATGGCTACACCTTC.

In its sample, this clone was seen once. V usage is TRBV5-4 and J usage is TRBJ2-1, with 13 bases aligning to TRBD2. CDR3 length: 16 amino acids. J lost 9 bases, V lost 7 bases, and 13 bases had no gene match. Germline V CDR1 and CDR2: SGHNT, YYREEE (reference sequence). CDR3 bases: TGTGCCAGCGCTCGACAAGGGACTAGCGGGATGGGTGAGCAGTTCTTC. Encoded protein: CASARQGTSGMGEQFF.

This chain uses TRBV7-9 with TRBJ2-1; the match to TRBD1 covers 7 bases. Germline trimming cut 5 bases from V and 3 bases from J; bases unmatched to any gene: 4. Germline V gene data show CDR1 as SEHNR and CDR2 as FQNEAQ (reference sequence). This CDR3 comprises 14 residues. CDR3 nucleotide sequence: TGTGCCAGCAGCGGGACAGCTGACTACAATGAGCAGTTCTTC. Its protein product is CASSGTADYNEQFF.

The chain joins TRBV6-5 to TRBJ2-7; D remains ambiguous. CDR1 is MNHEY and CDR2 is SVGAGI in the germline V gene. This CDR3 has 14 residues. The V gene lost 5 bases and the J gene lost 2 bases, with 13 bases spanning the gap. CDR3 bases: TGTGCCAGCAGTCCCCAACGGTTAGCCTACGAGCAGTACTTC. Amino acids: CASSPQRLAYEQYF.

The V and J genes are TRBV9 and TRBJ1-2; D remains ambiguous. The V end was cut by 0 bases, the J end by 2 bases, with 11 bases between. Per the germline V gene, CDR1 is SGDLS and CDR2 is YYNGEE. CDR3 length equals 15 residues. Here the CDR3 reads CASSVGGGENYGYTF. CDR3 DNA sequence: TGTGCCAGCAGCGTAGGAGGAGGAGAAAACTATGGCTACACCTTC. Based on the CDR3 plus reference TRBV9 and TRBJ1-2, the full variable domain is DSGVTQTPKHLITATGQRVTLRCSPRSGDLSVYWYQQSLDQGLQFLIQYYNGEERAKGNILERFSAQQFPDLHSELNLSSLELGDSALYFCASSVGGGENYGYTFGSGTRLTVV.